This T cell receptor (beta chain) was sequenced in a study of OX40 agonist ivuxolimab in advanced cancers. TCRdb keeps only in-frame clones here, not all; method: immunoSEQ multiplex PCR. In the table there are about 100,000 clones, approximately 89% of which are singletons. The CDR3 has 14 amino acids. Trimming shortened V by 2 bases and J by 0 bases, and 8 bases separated the two germline ends. The germline gives CDR1 SQVTM, CDR2 ANQGSEA. V is TRBV29-1 and J is TRBJ2-1; no reliable D call. This receptor was obtained from an adult with an advanced solid tumor such as melanoma, head and neck, liver or kidney cancer. The sample here was CD4+ or CD8+ T cells sorted from blood, taken in a trial of the OX40 agonist ivuxolimab. In DNA form, the CDR3 reads TGCAGCGTTGAACCGGCAGACTCCTACAATGAGCAGTTCTTC. Its translation: CSVEPADSYNEQFF.